This T cell receptor (beta chain) was recovered during a study of post-analysis software for immune sequencing data. Background on the study: Included among the disease courses, which were recorded for the cohort, were relapsing-remitting, secondary progressive and progressive-relapsing multiple sclerosis. Overall study findings and caveats: Roughly 5 TRBV segments (TRBV5-6, TRBV5-1 and TRBV20-1 among them) occurred more frequently in patients than in controls.

Unique-molecular-identifier-tagged TCR beta cDNA libraries were used. TCRdb processed the PCR reads anew with MiXCR; each CDR3 protein has one entry. The sample has about 820,000 distinct CDR3 sequences, roughly 58% seen once. The CDR3 has 14 amino acids. The junction had 8 bases not matched to a gene; V was cut back by 6 bases and J by 5 bases. The V gene's germline CDR1 is MNHEY and CDR2 SVGAGI. Of note for this clonotype: What it binds is not known.

The TCR sequence derives from a girl between 5 and 17 years old with multiple sclerosis. The sample taken for sequencing was blood. The V call is TRBV6-5, the J call TRBJ1-2; TRBD1 matches at 8 bases. The CDR3, as DNA: TGTGCCAGCAGACGGCAGGGGGCTCAGTATGGCTACACCTTC. Translated: CASRRQGAQYGYTF.